What follows are 30 T cell receptor beta chains derived from one specimen sequenced in a study of control samples from healthy donors and cancer patients. Method: immunoSEQ multiplex PCR; TCRdb's copy keeps in-frame clones and lacks some. The profile shows around 80,000 clones, roughly 88% of them singletons. The sequencing sample was made of blood. These receptors were collected from a woman between 50 and 59 years old in good health.

V is TRBV19 and J is TRBJ1-1, with D tentatively TRBD1 (6 bases). The CDR3 runs 13 residues. The V end lost 7 bases, the J end lost 8 bases, and 17 bases lay between the germline ends. The germline V gene has CDR1 LNHDA and CDR2 SQIVND (reference sequence). The CDR3 coding sequence is TGTGCCAGTACCATAGTAGGGGGATCCGAAGCTTTCTTT. This codes for CASTIVGGSEAFF.

The chain combines TRBV19 with TRBJ1-1; weak D call: TRBD1 (5 bases). Trimming left V 7 bases short and J 4 bases short, with 13 bases between. The CDR3 consists of 13 residues. Germline-derived CDR1 and CDR2 are LNHDA and SQIVND (reference sequence). The CDR3 is CASNRGSPTEAFF. The CDR3 DNA reads TGTGCCAGTAATCGGGGCAGTCCCACTGAAGCTTTCTTT.

The V and J genes are TRBV2 and TRBJ1-2; 8 positions match TRBD1. CDR3 size: 15 residues. Germline V gene data show CDR1 as SNHLY and CDR2 as FYNNEI. V lost 7 bases to trimming and J lost 7 bases; unmatched junction nucleotides: 14. CDR3 in amino acids: CASKWTGPLQTGYTF. DNA of the CDR3: TGTGCCAGCAAATGGACAGGGCCGCTCCAAACTGGCTACACCTTC.

The chain has TRBV19 and TRBJ2-3; TRBD2 agrees at 16 bases. The V and J ends lost 4 bases and 2 bases, in that order; junction bases with no gene match: 9. In germline, CDR1 is LNHDA, CDR2 SQIVND (reference sequence). CDR3 length: 19 amino acids. This chain's CDR3 is CASSTGLAGGRVITDTQYF. CDR3 nucleotide sequence: TGTGCCAGTAGTACGGGACTAGCGGGGGGGCGTGTTATCACAGATACGCAGTATTTT.

The chain recombines TRBV4-2 with TRBJ2-7, with D uncertain. The V gene's germline CDR1 is LGHNA and CDR2 YNFKEQ. This CDR3 spans 14 amino acids. Trimming shortened V by 2 bases and J by 5 bases, and 13 bases separated the two germline ends. CDR3 coding DNA: TGTGCCAGCAGCCAATCGGTCCTTCAGAACGAGCAGTACTTC. Translated: CASSQSVLQNEQYF.

A remark on this clone: Other nucleotide sequences in the sample specify the same CDR3. The J gene is TRBJ1-3, the V gene TRBV4-1, with D uncertain. There are 15 residues in the CDR3. Germline loops: CDR1 MGHRA, CDR2 YSYEKL. V lost 0 bases, J lost 1 base, and 7 bases lay in between. The CDR3 nucleotides read TGCGCCAGCAGCCAAGATTTAGGGTCTGGAAACACCATATATTTT. Its translation is CASSQDLGSGNTIYF.

This clone was recorded only once. The V call is TRBV2, the J call TRBJ1-2, with 7 positions matching TRBD1. This CDR3 contains 13 residues. The J segment lost 6 bases and the V segment lost 5 bases, leaving 6 bases of the junction unmatched. Germline V gives CDR1 SNHLY, CDR2 FYNNEI. The CDR3 sequence is CASSHDRANGYTF. The DNA for the CDR3 is TGTGCCAGCAGTCATGACAGGGCCAATGGCTACACCTTC.

The rearrangement links TRBV13 to TRBJ2-5; D gene ambiguous. The germline CDR1 and CDR2 sequences are PRHDT and FYEKMQ (reference sequence). With 2 bases removed from V and 2 bases from J, the gap between germline ends came to 12 bases. The CDR3 covers 15 residues. Here the CDR3 reads CASSLKAWDQETQYF. The CDR3 bases are TGTGCCAGCAGCTTAAAAGCCTGGGATCAAGAGACCCAGTACTTC.

As concerns this clone: Since a much larger clone is just one base distant, this may be a read error. This sample also contains other DNA sequences that code for the same CDR3. V and J are TRBV9 and TRBJ1-1; D is unresolved. The CDR3 is 13 amino acids. Germline V gene data show CDR1 as SGDLS and CDR2 as YYNGEE. Trimming removed 3 bases from V and 1 base from J, with 7 bases in between. CDR3 sequence: CASSAGSNTEAFF. DNA for the CDR3: TGTGCCAGCAGCGCTGGTTCGAACACTGAAGCTTTCTTT.

The chain joins TRBV2 to TRBJ1-4; D not resolved. The ends were cut back, 8 bases at V and 3 bases at J, with 10 bases in the middle. Germline loops: CDR1 SNHLY, CDR2 FYNNEI. The CDR3 loop spans 13 amino acids. In nucleotides, the CDR3 is TGTGCCAGCTACCGGGAGCCTAATGAAAAACTGTTTTTT. Protein: CASYREPNEKLFF.

This chain uses TRBV19 with TRBJ1-5, with 9 bases fitting TRBD1. CDR3 length: 15 amino acids. With 4 bases clipped from V and 4 bases from J, the junction kept 5 bases outside the gene matches. The germline gives CDR1 LNHDA, CDR2 SQIVND (reference sequence). CDR3 sequence reads: CASSNLGQGNQPQHF. In DNA form, the CDR3 reads TGTGCCAGTAGTAATTTGGGACAGGGTAATCAGCCCCAGCATTTT.

The chain employs TRBV9 and TRBJ1-1; D may be TRBD1 (5 bases). The CDR3 runs 14 residues. Trimming removed 2 bases at V and 7 bases at J, with 15 bases between. CDR1 is SGDLS and CDR2 is YYNGEE in the germline V gene. DNA of the CDR3: TGTGCCAGCAGCGTGGGACCCTTGGCTATTGAAGCTTTCTTT. Amino acids: CASSVGPLAIEAFF.

This chain connects TRBV7-2 to TRBJ1-1, with 9 bases matching TRBD1. The CDR3 runs 14 residues. Per the germline V gene, CDR1 is SGHTA and CDR2 is FQGNSA. After removal of 6 bases from V and 2 bases from J, the junction contained 4 bases not matched to a gene. CDR3 in amino acids: CASREGQGNTEAFF. CDR3 nucleotides: TGTGCCAGCAGGGAGGGACAGGGTAACACTGAAGCTTTCTTT.

The V gene is TRBV12-3 or TRBV12-4, the J gene TRBJ2-1, with D perhaps matching TRBD1 (5 bases). V dropped 6 bases and J dropped 9 bases, with 9 bases sitting between them. The CDR3 is 11 residues long. CDR3 in amino acids: CASSSRAEQFF. DNA of the CDR3: TGTGCCAGCAGCAGCAGGGCTGAGCAGTTCTTC.

The chain is built from TRBV4-1 and TRBJ2-2; TRBD1 aligns across 7 bases. CDR3 length equals 14 residues. CDR1 and CDR2 from the germline V gene are MGHRA and YSYEKL. The V and J ends lost 3 bases and 5 bases, in that order; junction bases with no gene match: 3. CDR3 bases: TGCGCCAGCAGCCAGCCAGGGGGAACCGGGGAGCTGTTTTTT. Its protein is CASSQPGGTGELFF.

The V call is TRBV30, the J call TRBJ1-1; unclear D gene. Between the trimmed V and J ends, which lost 3 bases and 2 bases, there was a span of 4 bases. CDR3 length equals 11 residues. The germline V gene has CDR1 GTSNPN and CDR2 SVGIG (reference sequence). The CDR3 reads CAWRSNTEAFF. The CDR3 DNA sequence: TGTGCCTGGAGGTCAAACACTGAAGCTTTCTTT.

The CDR3, as DNA: TGTGCCAGCAGGGTAGACAGGGGAGCTCTGTTGTCTGGAAACACCATATATTTT. Translation gives CASRVDRGALLSGNTIYF. V usage is TRBV2 and J usage is TRBJ1-3; 8 nucleotides line up with TRBD1. The CDR3 spans 18 residues. CDR1 SNHLY and CDR2 FYNNEI come from the germline V gene. V was pared by 6 bases and J by 1 base, with 14 bases of the junction left unmatched.

J is TRBJ1-1 and V is TRBV11-3, with 11 bases matching TRBD1. CDR1 is SGHNT, CDR2 YENEEA, per germline. CDR3 length: 14 amino acids. The V segment lost 4 bases and the J segment 6 bases; nucleotides outside the gene matches: 4. CDR3 DNA: TGTGCCAGCAGCTCGGGACAGGGGGTGCCTGAAGCTTTCTTT. Protein product: CASSSGQGVPEAFF.

This clone was recorded a few times. This chain uses TRBV5-1 with TRBJ1-1; the D is unclear. Germline CDR1 reads SGHRS; CDR2 reads YFSETQ. The CDR3 covers 14 residues. The ends were cut back, 4 bases at V and 5 bases at J, with 15 bases in the middle. CDR3 residues: CASSPSASGTEAFF. The CDR3, as DNA: TGCGCCAGCAGCCCCTCAGCGTCGGGGACTGAAGCTTTCTTT.

This chain joins TRBV9 and TRBJ2-3, with 8 bases aligning to TRBD2. Germline trimming cut 1 base from V and 2 bases from J; bases unmatched to any gene: 6. CDR1 SGDLS and CDR2 YYNGEE come from the germline V gene. The CDR3 totals 16 residues. CDR3 protein: CASSVNAGGPTDTQYF. For the CDR3, the DNA is TGTGCCAGCAGCGTAAATGCGGGGGGACCCACAGATACGCAGTATTTT. Together with reference TRBV9 and TRBJ2-3, the CDR3 gives the full variable domain: DSGVTQTPKHLITATGQRVTLRCSPRSGDLSVYWYQQSLDQGLQFLIQYYNGEERAKGNILERFSAQQFPDLHSELNLSSLELGDSALYFCASSVNAGGPTDTQYFGPGTRLTVL.

The chain couples TRBV7-2 to TRBJ2-7; D remains ambiguous. V lost 1 base to trimming and J lost 2 bases, with 12 bases between them. This CDR3 comprises 15 residues. CDR1 and CDR2 from the germline V gene are SGHTA and FQGNSA. CDR3 sequence: CASSLVANQAYEQYF. CDR3 DNA: TGTGCCAGCAGCTTAGTAGCAAACCAAGCCTACGAGCAGTACTTC.

This clone was recorded only once. The chain employs TRBV7-9 and TRBJ1-4; D unresolved. This CDR3 spans 13 amino acids. The germline CDR1 and CDR2 sequences are SEHNR and FQNEAQ (reference sequence). V shed 2 bases and J shed 8 bases, with 9 bases lying between them. CDR3 region: CASSLRVQEKLFF. CDR3 nucleotide sequence: TGTGCCAGCAGCTTAAGGGTACAGGAAAAACTGTTTTTT.

The chain joins TRBV19 to TRBJ1-6; the match to TRBD1 covers 7 bases. J was trimmed by 6 bases and V by 10 bases; bases with no gene match: 6. CDR3 length: 13 amino acids. Germline V lookup: CDR1 LNHDA, CDR2 SQIVND (reference sequence). CDR3 in amino acids: CATRDSLNSPLHF. CDR3 in DNA: TGTGCCACTCGGGACAGCCTTAATTCACCCCTCCACTTT.

The genes are TRBV5-8 and TRBJ1-4; D uncertain. Looked up from germline, CDR1 is SGHTS and CDR2 is YDEGEE. V dropped 5 bases and J dropped 8 bases, with 19 bases sitting between them. This CDR3 comprises 15 residues. CDR3 coding DNA: TGTGCCAGCAGTTCCGGGCTCATAACGGGCGAAAAACTGTTTTTT. This codes for CASSSGLITGEKLFF.

V gene TRBV14 combines with J gene TRBJ1-6; a weak D match, TRBD1 (6 bases). V was cut by 0 bases and J by 9 bases, with 15 bases left in between. The CDR3 runs to 16 residues. Germline lookup yields CDR1 SGHDN and CDR2 FVKESK. CDR3: CASSQDLVGGGSPLHF. DNA for the CDR3: TGTGCCAGCAGCCAAGATCTAGTGGGGGGCGGTTCACCCCTCCACTTT.

The chain combines TRBV11-2 with TRBJ2-1; TRBD2 matches at 10 bases. This CDR3 is 18 amino acids long. V trimming: 3 bases; J trimming: 4 bases; junction bases outside the gene matches: 12. CDR1 SGHAT and CDR2 FQNNGV come from the germline V gene. The CDR3, as DNA: TGTGCCAGCAGCTTTCCACTCCAGCGGGGGGGCGGGTACAATGAGCAGTTCTTC. Translating gives CASSFPLQRGGGYNEQFF.

CDR3 sequence (DNA): TGTGCCAGCAGAGCAGAGACTGGAAACACCATATATTTT. Translation gives CASRAETGNTIYF. This sequence joins TRBV2 and TRBJ1-3; D is unresolved. Trimming removed 6 bases from V and 2 bases from J, with 8 bases in between. This CDR3 region has 13 residues. The germline gives CDR1 SNHLY, CDR2 FYNNEI.

This sequence joins TRBV4-1 and TRBJ1-4, with 7 bases identical to TRBD1. Germline values: CDR1 MGHRA, CDR2 YSYEKL. The trim removed 4 bases at V and 8 bases at J, leaving 13 bases unmatched. The CDR3 is 16 residues long. CDR3 residues: CASSPSGTEPLEKLFF. The DNA of the CDR3 is TGCGCCAGCAGCCCATCTGGGACAGAGCCCCTAGAAAAACTGTTTTTT.

This chain connects TRBV5-1 to TRBJ2-1, with TRBD2 identical over 11 bases. The CDR3 is made up of 17 amino acids. Germline V gene data show CDR1 as SGHRS and CDR2 as YFSETQ. With V trimmed by 2 bases and J by 6 bases, 10 bases remained unmatched. CDR3 coding DNA: TGCGCCAGCAGCTTACTCAGACTAGCGGGGACGATCAATGAGCAGTTCTTC. Its protein is CASSLLRLAGTINEQFF.

The V gene is TRBV7-9, the J gene TRBJ1-2; a weak D match, TRBD1 (5 bases). This CDR3 has 13 residues. Per germline, CDR1 SEHNR and CDR2 FQNEAQ (reference sequence). V was trimmed by 4 bases and J by 3 bases, leaving 9 bases between them. CDR3 in DNA: TGTGCCAGCAGCTCCGGGGCGGACTATGGCTACACCTTC. Protein: CASSSGADYGYTF.